The 27 T cell receptor beta chains given below trace back to one sample, sequenced in a study of blood T cell repertoires in COVID-19. Produced via immunoSEQ multiplex PCR; TCRdb's table is partial and in-frame only. The table lists some 670,000 clones, approximately 90% of them singletons. The specimen was peripheral blood. Every receptor here comes from a woman in her late teens or twenties with acute or convalescent COVID-19.

The genes are TRBV18 and TRBJ2-7, with TRBD1 identical over 8 bases. The germline gives CDR1 KGHSH, CDR2 LQKENI. CDR3 length equals 15 residues. After removal of 3 bases from V and 4 bases from J, the junction contained 8 bases not matched to a gene. CDR3 coding DNA: TGTGCCAGCTCACCGCGGGACAGGACTATTTACGAGCAGTACTTC. Amino acid sequence: CASSPRDRTIYEQYF.

This clone appeared a few times. The chain links TRBV6-6 to TRBJ1-2; D ambiguous. Germline V gene sequence: CDR1 MNHNY, CDR2 SVGAGI (reference sequence). The CDR3 runs 13 residues. This CDR3 is CVVERRANYGYTF. The CDR3 DNA reads TGTGTCGTCGAACGGAGAGCTAACTATGGCTACACCTTC.

The V call is TRBV24-1, the J call TRBJ2-1; 7 bases line up with TRBD1. The CDR3 length is 14 residues. CDR1 and CDR2 from the germline V gene are KGHDR and SFDVKD. J was trimmed by 8 bases and V by 7 bases; bases with no gene match: 10. The CDR3 bases are TGTGCCACCAGCCGACAGGGACCCCTGGATGAGCAGTTCTTC. As protein: CATSRQGPLDEQFF.

This chain connects TRBV27 to TRBJ2-7; D not resolved. Germline V gene sequence: CDR1 MNHEY, CDR2 SMNVEV (reference sequence). The CDR3 is 13 amino acids. Trimming took 0 bases from V and 2 from J, leaving 5 bases between them. Here the CDR3 DNA reads TGTGCCAGCAGTTTATCACTAACCTACGAGCAGTACTTC. Translating it yields CASSLSLTYEQYF.

Worth noting for this clone: Other DNA sequences in this sample translate to the same CDR3. The chain is built from TRBV9 and TRBJ2-7, with 7 bases lining up with TRBD2. The germline CDR1 and CDR2 sequences are SGDLS and YYNGEE. After removal of 0 bases from V and 3 bases from J, the junction contained 3 bases not matched to a gene. The CDR3 is made up of 14 amino acids. CDR3 sequence (DNA): TGTGCCAGCAGCGTAGGTCTAGCGGACTACGAGCAGTACTTC. It codes for CASSVGLADYEQYF.

V and J are TRBV7-2 and TRBJ1-2; TRBD1 matches at 7 bases. CDR1 SGHTA and CDR2 FQGNSA come from the germline V gene. J lost 3 bases, V lost 1 base, and 5 bases had no gene match. This CDR3 region has 15 residues. This CDR3 is CASSLGGGQDYGYTF. In DNA, the CDR3 is TGTGCCAGCAGCTTAGGTGGAGGACAGGACTATGGCTACACCTTC.

This chain uses TRBV4-2 with TRBJ2-3, with D tentatively TRBD1 (5 bases). With 2 bases removed from V and 2 bases from J, the gap between germline ends came to 11 bases. The CDR3 has 15 amino acids. Germline V gene data show CDR1 as LGHNA and CDR2 as YNFKEQ. CDR3 in DNA: TGTGCCAGCAGCCAATGGGGCAGGGTCACAGATACGCAGTATTTT. Protein sequence: CASSQWGRVTDTQYF.

This chain links TRBV30 with TRBJ2-1, with 9 bases identical to TRBD1. Per germline, CDR1 GTSNPN and CDR2 SVGIG (reference sequence). After removal of 4 bases from V and 6 bases from J, the junction contained 10 bases not matched to a gene. The CDR3 totals 15 residues. The CDR3 nucleotides read TGTGCCTGGACTATCCGGGACAGGGAGGGCAATGAGCAGTTCTTC. It encodes CAWTIRDREGNEQFF.

The rearrangement uses TRBV10-3 and TRBJ1-1; 7 positions agree with TRBD1. V trimming: 10 bases; J trimming: 1 base; junction bases outside the gene matches: 12. The germline V gene has CDR1 ENHRY and CDR2 SYGVKD. This CDR3 spans 15 amino acids. In nucleotides, the CDR3 is TGTGCCACCCGGACAGGACAACCAAAGAACACTGAAGCTTTCTTT. It encodes CATRTGQPKNTEAFF.

Concerning this clone itself: Sequence at one end of the junction differs from germline and may be a read error. The CDR3 DNA reads TGCGCCAGCAGCCCACAGGGGGGTGGACAGGCAGAGGTCTTC. It yields the protein CASSPQGGGQAEVF. The chain uses TRBV4-3 and TRBJ2-1; 8 nucleotides match TRBD1. The CDR3 spans 14 residues. Looked up from germline, CDR1 is LGHNA and CDR2 is YSLEER.

This chain connects TRBV9 to TRBJ1-6; TRBD1 agrees at 7 bases. This CDR3 is built from 17 residues. J lost 7 bases, V lost 4 bases, and 14 bases had no gene match. From germline, CDR1 is SGDLS and CDR2 YYNGEE. CDR3 in DNA: TGTGCCAGCAGCCCTACAGGGGCCGGAACGGGGAATTCACCCCTCCACTTT. Its protein is CASSPTGAGTGNSPLHF.

This chain links TRBV28 with TRBJ1-2, with TRBD1 matching over 9 bases. From germline, CDR1 is MDHEN and CDR2 SYDVKM. The V and J ends lost 6 bases and 3 bases, in that order; junction bases with no gene match: 5. This CDR3 spans 14 amino acids. CDR3 in amino acids: CASSGTGKDYGYTF. In DNA form, the CDR3 reads TGTGCCAGCAGCGGGACAGGGAAGGACTATGGCTACACCTTC.

This chain uses TRBV2 with TRBJ2-1, with 9 bases aligning to TRBD1. The CDR3 totals 14 residues. Germline-derived CDR1 and CDR2 are SNHLY and FYNNEI. V was pared by 6 bases and J by 5 bases, with 5 bases of the junction left unmatched. CDR3 DNA: TGTGCCAGCAGCACCGGGACAGGGAACAATGAGCAGTTCTTC. This codes for CASSTGTGNNEQFF.

This clone was found a few times. J is TRBJ1-5 and V is TRBV2; 7 bases match TRBD1. V was pared by 6 bases and J by 2 bases, with 13 bases of the junction left unmatched. Germline values: CDR1 SNHLY, CDR2 FYNNEI. The CDR3 is made up of 17 amino acids. CDR3 sequence reads: CASRGSGQNTGNQPQHF. Here the CDR3 DNA reads TGTGCCAGCAGGGGCTCGGGACAGAATACCGGCAATCAGCCCCAGCATTTT.

The genes are TRBV15 and TRBJ1-4; tentative D call: TRBD1 (5 bases). Trimming removed 7 bases at V and 3 bases at J, with 15 bases between. CDR3 length equals 15 residues. Germline V gene lookup returns CDR1 LNHNV and CDR2 YYDKDF (reference sequence). The CDR3 sequence is CATNQNMGPNEKLFF. The CDR3 DNA follows: TGTGCCACCAACCAGAACATGGGGCCTAATGAAAAACTGTTTTTT.

The chain joins TRBV7-9 to TRBJ2-7, with D possibly matching TRBD1 (6 bases). V shed 5 bases and J shed 0 bases, with 14 bases lying between them. Germline assignment: CDR1 SEHNR and CDR2 FQNEAQ (reference sequence). The CDR3 loop spans 15 amino acids. The CDR3 coding sequence is TGTGCCAGCAGCGGTGGATGGGACAACTCCTACGAGCAGTACTTC. Translating gives CASSGGWDNSYEQYF.

The chain uses TRBV5-1 and TRBJ1-2; tentative D call: TRBD1 (5 bases). The V gene's germline CDR1 is SGHRS and CDR2 YFSETQ. CDR3 length: 13 residues. The V end was cut by 0 bases, the J end by 7 bases, with 10 bases between. CDR3 DNA: TGCGCCAGCAGCTTGGAGGGGTGGAGTGGCTACACCTTC. Amino acids: CASSLEGWSGYTF.

The chain is built from TRBV7-2 and TRBJ2-7; D perhaps matches TRBD1 (6 bases). Between the trimmed V and J ends, which lost 1 base and 3 bases, there was a span of 10 bases. The CDR3 has 14 amino acids. CDR1 is SGHTA, CDR2 FQGNSA, per germline. DNA for the CDR3: TGTGCCAGCAGCTTAGATTACAGGGACTACGAGCAGTACTTC. It codes for CASSLDYRDYEQYF.

About this clone itself: It may be a read error: a sequence one base away is much more abundant. The J gene is TRBJ1-1, the V gene TRBV9; 11 bases are a match to TRBD1. The CDR3 has 14 amino acids. CDR1 SGDLS and CDR2 YYNGEE come from the germline V gene. V shed 3 bases and J 4 bases; nucleotides not matched to a gene: 2. The CDR3 sequence: CASSAGTGGTEAFF. The CDR3 nucleotides are TGTGCCAGCAGCGCGGGGACAGGGGGCACTGAAGCTTTCTTT.

The chain couples TRBV4-3 to TRBJ1-1; no clear D. V dropped 2 bases and J dropped 1 base, with 5 bases sitting between them. Germline V gene data show CDR1 as LGHNA and CDR2 as YSLEER. The CDR3 length is 13 residues. The chain's CDR3 is CASSQYRNTEAFF. CDR3 DNA: TGCGCCAGCAGCCAATACAGGAACACTGAAGCTTTCTTT.

The V gene is TRBV24-1, the J gene TRBJ2-6, with D maybe TRBD1 (6 bases). This CDR3 is built from 16 residues. CDR1 KGHDR and CDR2 SFDVKD come from the germline V gene. V dropped 5 bases and J dropped 3 bases, with 13 bases sitting between them. CDR3 sequence reads: CATSVRQGFGANVLTF. Written as DNA, the CDR3 is TGTGCCACCAGTGTACGGCAGGGGTTTGGGGCCAACGTCCTGACTTTC.

This clone was counted between two and nine times. The chain joins TRBV6-4 to TRBJ2-3; TRBD2 aligns across 10 bases. The CDR3 runs 16 residues. Germline CDR1 MRHNA, CDR2 SNTAGT. Germline trimming cut 0 bases from V and 6 bases from J; bases unmatched to any gene: 6. The CDR3 loop reads CASSDSSSGGVDTQYF. The CDR3 coding sequence is TGTGCCAGCAGTGACTCCTCTAGCGGGGGAGTCGATACGCAGTATTTT.

The chain uses TRBV5-1 and TRBJ1-1; 7 bases line up with TRBD1. V trimming: 1 base; J trimming: 0 bases; junction bases outside the gene matches: 6. This CDR3 spans 16 amino acids. Germline lookup yields CDR1 SGHRS and CDR2 YFSETQ. CDR3 sequence (DNA): TGCGCCAGCAGCTTGACAAGGACAGGACTGAACACTGAAGCTTTCTTT. Its translation: CASSLTRTGLNTEAFF. The variable domain in full, with the rest retrieved from reference TRBV5-1 and TRBJ1-1, is KAGVTQTPRYLIKTRGQQVTLSCSPISGHRSVSWYQQTPGQGLQFLFEYFSETQRNKGNFPGRFSGRQFSNSRSEMNVSTLELGDSALYLCASSLTRTGLNTEAFFGQGTRLTVV.

This clone was counted only a few times. The CDR3 DNA reads as TGTGCCAGCAGCTTCCCTGTGAACACTGAAGCTTTCTTT. Its translation is CASSFPVNTEAFF. This chain joins TRBV5-6 and TRBJ1-1; D remains ambiguous. The CDR3 contains 13 residues. V lost 2 bases and J lost 0, with 5 bases in between. The germline gives CDR1 SGHDT, CDR2 YYEEEE.

V and J are TRBV4-3 and TRBJ1-2, with 8 bases lining up with TRBD1. With 2 bases clipped from V and 3 bases from J, the junction kept 8 bases outside the gene matches. Germline CDR1 LGHNA, CDR2 YSLEER. The CDR3 extends over 16 amino acids. CDR3 DNA: TGCGCCAGCAGCCAATCACAGGGGGAAGCGTACTATGGCTACACCTTC. This gives the protein CASSQSQGEAYYGYTF.

V is TRBV13 and J is TRBJ1-2; D unclear. Trimming took 7 bases from V and 1 from J, leaving 16 bases between them. CDR1 and CDR2 (germline): PRHDT, FYEKMQ (reference sequence). The length of the CDR3 is 15 residues. The CDR3 loop reads CASTRGTASNYGYTF. The CDR3 coding sequence is TGTGCCAGCACCCGGGGTACAGCCAGTAACTATGGCTACACCTTC. Full variable domain (remainder filled in from reference TRBV13 and TRBJ1-2): AAGVIQSPRHLIKEKRETATLKCYPIPRHDTVYWYQQGPGQDPQFLISFYEKMQSDKGSIPDRFSAQQFSDYHSELNMSSLELGDSALYFCASTRGTASNYGYTFGSGTRLTVV.

V is TRBV3-1 (or the pseudogene TRBV3-2) and J is TRBJ1-1; 7 nucleotides align to TRBD1. The CDR3 totals 11 residues. Germline V lookup: CDR1 LGHDT, CDR2 YNNKEL (reference sequence). The V gene end was trimmed by 6 bases and the J gene end by 6 bases; junction bases not matched to a gene: 1. Here the CDR3 reads CASRGTAEAFF. The CDR3 nucleotides are TGTGCCAGCAGGGGGACAGCTGAAGCTTTCTTT.